This T cell receptor beta chain derives from a study of CD8 T cells in Susac syndrome. Overall study: Blood was drawn from patients with Susac syndrome. At that point, they were therapy-naive, on corticosteroids, or on intravenous immunoglobulin alone.

The CDR3 totals 15 residues. Per germline, CDR1 MNHEY and CDR2 SVGEGT. With 4 bases clipped from V and 1 base from J, the junction kept 6 bases outside the gene matches. As for this clonotype: The antigen remains unidentified.

Study-level findings and limits: Clonal expansion was not seen in any Susac syndrome CD4+ T cell repertoire. A relatively small number of individuals underwent TCR sequencing and HLA analysis.

Random hexamers were used to reverse transcribe the RNA input (about 0.45 to 1 ug). The immunoSEQ assay covered 54 Vbeta and 13 Jbeta segments for CDR3. Via MiXCR, TCRdb re-called the immunoSEQ multiplex PCR reads, giving one row per CDR3 protein. The repertoire holds some 180,000 distinct CDR3 sequences, with roughly 94% as singletons. The receptor's source is a human donor with Susac syndrome. Sequencing was done on a sample of CD4+ T cells from PBMCs. This sequence joins TRBV6-2 or TRBV6-3 and TRBJ1-1; 7 bases fit TRBD1. The CDR3 DNA reads as TGTGCCAGCAGTTCCCCGGGACAGTCGAACACTGAAGCTTTCTTT. Encoded protein: CASSSPGQSNTEAFF.